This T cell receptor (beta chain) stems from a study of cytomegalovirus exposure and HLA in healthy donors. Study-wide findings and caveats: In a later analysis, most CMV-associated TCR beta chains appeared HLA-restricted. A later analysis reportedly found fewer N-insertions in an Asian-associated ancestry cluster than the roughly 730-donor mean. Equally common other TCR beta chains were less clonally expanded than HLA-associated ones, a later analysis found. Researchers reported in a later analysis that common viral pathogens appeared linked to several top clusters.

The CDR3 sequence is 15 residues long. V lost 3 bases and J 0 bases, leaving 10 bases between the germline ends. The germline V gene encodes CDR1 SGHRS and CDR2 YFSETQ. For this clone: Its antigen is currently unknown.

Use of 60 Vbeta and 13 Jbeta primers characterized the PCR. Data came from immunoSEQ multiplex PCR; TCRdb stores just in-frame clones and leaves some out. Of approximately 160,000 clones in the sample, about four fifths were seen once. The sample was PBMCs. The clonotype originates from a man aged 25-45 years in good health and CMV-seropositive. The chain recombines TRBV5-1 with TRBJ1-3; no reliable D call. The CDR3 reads CASSWEGSSGNTIYF. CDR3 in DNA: TGCGCCAGCAGCTGGGAGGGAAGCTCTGGAAACACCATATATTTT.